These T cell receptor beta chains were read from a single sample in a study of tumor T cells in aggressive B-cell lymphoma. The repertoire was sequenced with immunoSEQ multiplex PCR; TCRdb's copy has only in-frame clones and lacks some. This sample carries approximately 7,300 clones, around 81% of them seen once, and the ten largest clones take more than 4.5%. The sequencing input was tumor tissue. Receptors were obtained from an adult with diffuse large B cell lymphoma. Both conserved end residues are part of each CDR3. Fields, in order: D gene, J gene, clone size, V gene, CDR3 protein, CDR3 DNA. A D gene is named only where the DNA matches it firmly. Clone size is stated in some rows and not others, as once, few, many or a class when expanded.

>TRBD1|TRBJ1-6|.|TRBV5-4
CASSSRTGLQSPLHF
TGTGCCAGCAGCTCCCGGACAGGATTGCAGTCACCCCTCCACTTT
>.|TRBJ2-7|.|TRBV12-5
CASGGTHREQYF
TGTGCTAGTGGGGGGACTCATCGCGAGCAGTACTTC
>.|TRBJ2-4|.|TRBV6-5
CASSYTGAKNIQYF
TGTGCCAGCAGTTACACAGGGGCCAAAAACATTCAGTACTTC
>TRBD1|TRBJ1-1|.|TRBV5-6
CASSLDRGLAGLTEAFF
TGTGCCAGCAGCTTGGACAGGGGGCTAGCCGGGCTCACTGAAGCTTTCTTT
>.|TRBJ1-1|few|TRBV4-1
CASSQARGNTEAFF
TGCGCCAGCAGCCAAGCCAGGGGGAACACTGAAGCTTTCTTT
>.|TRBJ2-7|.|TRBV10-3
CAIRGQDYEQHF
TGTGCCATCAGGGGACAAGACTACGAGCAGCACTTC
>.|TRBJ2-3|few|TRBV7-6
CASSLILDTQYF
TGTGCCAGCAGCTTAATCTTAGATACGCAGTATTTT
>TRBD1|TRBJ2-2|.|TRBV9
CASSIGQAAGLFF
TGTGCCAGCAGCATAGGACAGGCCGCGGGGCTGTTTTTT
>TRBD1|TRBJ1-5|.|TRBV19
CASKIGTGNQPQHF
TGTGCCAGTAAAATCGGGACAGGCAATCAGCCCCAGCATTTT
>.|TRBJ1-6|.|TRBV19
CASSLTGGSPLHF
TGTGCCAGTAGTCTGACAGGCGGATCACCCCTCCACTTT
>.|TRBJ1-1|few|TRBV6-1
CASSEMEFLPNTEAFF
TGTGCCAGCAGTGAAATGGAGTTCCTACCCAACACTGAAGCTTTCTTT
>.|TRBJ2-7|once|TRBV25-1
CASTQKGGDPKYEQYF
TGTGCCAGCACCCAGAAAGGAGGGGACCCTAAGTACGAGCAGTACTTC
>.|TRBJ1-1|.|TRBV7-9
CASSLASDRANTEAFF
TGTGCCAGCAGCTTAGCGTCCGACAGAGCAAACACTGAAGCTTTCTTT
>.|TRBJ2-3|.|TRBV2
CASSAQRGADTQYF
TGTGCCAGCAGTGCTCAACGGGGAGCAGATACGCAGTATTTT
>TRBD1|TRBJ2-5|.|TRBV9
CVSSDRDRGRETQYF
TGTGTCAGCAGCGATCGGGACAGGGGGCGGGAGACCCAGTACTTC
>.|TRBJ1-2|.|TRBV7-9
CASSLQTGHTNYGYTF
TGTGCCAGCAGCTTACAAACAGGGCATACTAACTATGGCTACACCTTC
>.|TRBJ2-5|.|TRBV19
CASSIGRYHPQETQYF
TGTGCCAGTAGTATAGGCCGGTACCATCCCCAAGAGACCCAGTACTTC
>.|TRBJ2-3|.|TRBV7-3
CASSQTQGAGFLNTQYF
TGTGCCAGCAGCCAAACCCAAGGGGCGGGATTTTTAAATACGCAGTATTTT
>.|TRBJ2-1|.|TRBV11-3
CASSLTGSSYNEQFF
TGTGCCAGCAGCCTTACCGGTAGCTCCTACAATGAGCAGTTCTTC